The 27 T cell receptor beta chains in this list originate from one sample, sequenced in a study of T cells in Graves' hyperthyroidism and ophthalmopathy. The investigators amplified TCR beta CDR3 regions from RNA transcripts. TCR CDR3 underwent first-round RT-PCR with the HTBI primer set. TCRdb independently ran MiXCR on the multiplex PCR reads; one entry per CDR3 protein. The table shows under 600,000 distinct CDR3 sequences, with approximately 15% occurring only once. The sequencing input was blood. These receptors all come from a middle-aged woman with Graves' ophthalmopathy.

This chain uses TRBV7-9 with TRBJ2-5; a possible D gene is TRBD2 (6 bases). The V gene's germline CDR1 is SEHNR and CDR2 FQNEAQ (reference sequence). The length of the CDR3 is 15 residues. V was cut by 3 bases and J by 1 base, with 12 bases left in between. The DNA of the CDR3 is TGTGCCAGCAGCTTTGCCGGGAGCCTCCAAGAGACCCAGTACTTC. It encodes CASSFAGSLQETQYF.

This clonotype was seen many times. The rearrangement joins TRBV2 to TRBJ2-7; D may match TRBD1 or TRBD2 (5 bases each). Germline CDR1 and CDR2: SNHLY and FYNNEI. The CDR3 covers 14 residues. Trimming took off 6 bases at V and 0 bases at J, with 12 bases between the two ends. The CDR3 is CASRVRGGSYEQYF. The CDR3 region has the DNA TGTGCCAGCAGGGTCCGTGGGGGCTCCTACGAGCAGTACTTC.

The sample holds many counts of this clonotype. The genes are TRBV5-1 and TRBJ1-1, with D unresolved. Trimming removed 5 bases from V and 1 base from J, with 9 bases in between. This CDR3 contains 13 residues. Looked up from germline, CDR1 is SGHRS and CDR2 is YFSETQ. The CDR3 is CASRTGQNTEAFF. The DNA for the CDR3 is TGCGCCAGCAGGACTGGGCAGAACACTGAAGCTTTCTTT.

This clonotype was picked up many times. The chain joins TRBV3-1 to TRBJ2-1, with D possibly matching TRBD2 (5 bases). Trimming removed 4 bases from V and 5 bases from J, with 15 bases in between. CDR1 is LGHDT and CDR2 is YNNKEL in the germline V gene (reference sequence). This CDR3 contains 15 residues. CDR3: CASSLSVGLHNEQFF. For the CDR3, the DNA is TGTGCCAGCAGCCTTTCGGTCGGACTTCACAATGAGCAGTTCTTC.

This clonotype has a count of ten or more. This rearrangement joins TRBV29-1 to TRBJ2-1, with TRBD2 matching 11 bases. Trimming at V came to 4 bases and at J to 9 bases, leaving 11 bases not matched to a gene. This CDR3 contains 15 residues. Germline V gives CDR1 SQVTM, CDR2 ANQGSEA. The CDR3 loop is CSVGLLAGGPGEQFF. The CDR3 DNA follows: TGCAGCGTTGGTCTCTTAGCGGGAGGGCCCGGTGAGCAGTTCTTC.

This clonotype was picked up many times. The chain links TRBV27 to TRBJ2-3; 15 positions match TRBD2. The CDR3 extends over 17 amino acids. Germline V gives CDR1 MNHEY, CDR2 SMNVEV (reference sequence). Unmatched junction bases numbered 8, after V lost 6 bases and J lost 4 bases. CDR3: CASSSRTSGREADTQYF. DNA for the CDR3: TGTGCCAGCAGCTCCCGGACTAGCGGGAGGGAGGCAGATACGCAGTATTTT.

The chain couples TRBV4-1 to TRBJ1-2; 7 bases line up with TRBD1. There are 14 residues in the CDR3. CDR1 is MGHRA, CDR2 YSYEKL, per germline. Unmatched junction bases numbered 6, after V lost 4 bases and J lost 4 bases. CDR3 coding DNA: TGCGCCAGCAGCCCGACCGGGACAGTCTATGGCTACACCTTC. Amino acid sequence: CASSPTGTVYGYTF.

There are many counts of this clonotype. The chain is built from TRBV6-2 or TRBV6-3 and TRBJ2-1, with 11 bases lining up with TRBD2. The CDR3 spans 13 residues. Germline-derived CDR1 and CDR2 are MNHEY and SVGEGT. V lost 6 bases, J lost 11 bases, and 6 bases stayed unmatched. The CDR3 sequence is CASSQGLADQQFF. DNA of the CDR3: TGTGCCAGCAGCCAGGGACTAGCGGACCAGCAGTTCTTC.

V gene TRBV7-3 combines with J gene TRBJ2-3; 9 nucleotides line up with TRBD2. Germline loops: CDR1 SGHTA, CDR2 FQGTGA. The CDR3 runs 15 residues. With V trimmed by 6 bases and J by 2 bases, 6 bases remained unmatched. Written as DNA, the CDR3 is TGTGCCAGCAGTCCTAGCGGGGATTACACAGATACGCAGTATTTT. It translates to CASSPSGDYTDTQYF.

In DNA form, the CDR3 reads TGCGCCAGCAGCATCAGGGGAGGTGAGCAGTTCTTC. Protein sequence: CASSIRGGEQFF. The chain carries TRBV5-1 and TRBJ2-1, with D perhaps being TRBD1 or TRBD2 (6 bases each). The CDR3 is made up of 12 amino acids. From germline, CDR1 is SGHRS and CDR2 YFSETQ. With 4 bases removed from V and 9 bases from J, the gap between germline ends came to 11 bases.

This chain links TRBV7-8 with TRBJ2-7; perhaps D is TRBD1 or TRBD2 (5 bases each). CDR3 length equals 14 residues. Germline-derived CDR1 and CDR2 are SGHVS and FQNEAQ. V shed 1 base and J shed 4 bases, with 11 bases lying between them. For the CDR3, the DNA is TGTGCCAGCAGCTTAGTTGGATGGGGGTACGAGCAGTACTTC. It yields the protein CASSLVGWGYEQYF. Complete variable domain (other parts from reference TRBV7-8 and TRBJ2-7): GAGVSQSPRYKVAKRGQDVALRCDPISGHVSLFWYQQALGQGPEFLTYFQNEAQLDKSGLPSDRFFAERPEGSVSTLKIQRTQQEDSAVYLCASSLVGWGYEQYFGPGTRLTVT.

The gene calls are TRBV5-6 and TRBJ2-7, with D maybe TRBD2 (5 bases). Germline CDR1 SGHDT, CDR2 YYEEEE. The CDR3 covers 15 residues. The V gene lost 1 base and the J gene lost 2 bases, with 13 bases spanning the gap. CDR3 region: CASSLWMSGPYEQYF. In nucleotides, the CDR3 is TGTGCCAGCAGCTTGTGGATGAGCGGCCCCTACGAGCAGTACTTC.

The chain is built from TRBV19 and TRBJ1-1; no reliable D call. The CDR3 length is 15 residues. Germline values: CDR1 LNHDA, CDR2 SQIVND (reference sequence). The ends were cut back, 10 bases at V and 4 bases at J, with 22 bases in the middle. CDR3 region: CATVDRALSRTEAFF. The CDR3 coding sequence is TGTGCCACTGTGGACCGGGCCCTTTCCCGCACTGAAGCTTTCTTT. Using reference TRBV19 and TRBJ1-1 for the parts outside the CDR3, the full variable domain is DGGITQSPKYLFRKEGQNVTLSCEQNLNHDAMYWYRQDPGQGLRLIYYSQIVNDFQKGDIAEGYSVSREKKESFPLTVTSAQKNPTAFYLCATVDRALSRTEAFFGQGTRLTVV.

This clonotype was counted between two and nine times. The genes are TRBV20-1 and TRBJ2-6, with no clear D. There are 17 residues in the CDR3. CDR1 is DFQATT, CDR2 SNEGSKA, per germline (reference sequence). The germline V and J ends were trimmed by 0 bases and 0 bases, with 12 bases remaining between them. The CDR3 region has the DNA TGCAGTGCTAGAGATCTGGCGGAGAGCTCTGGGGCCAACGTCCTGACTTTC. Encoded protein: CSARDLAESSGANVLTF.

V and J are TRBV7-8 and TRBJ2-3, with D unresolved. The CDR3 spans 14 residues. Trimming took 0 bases from V and 4 from J, leaving 8 bases between them. Germline CDR1 SGHVS, CDR2 FQNEAQ. The CDR3 DNA is TGTGCCAGCAGCTTAGCGGTTCTCCCAGATACGCAGTATTTT. This encodes CASSLAVLPDTQYF.

This clonotype appeared many times. The gene calls are TRBV28 and TRBJ2-3; 7 nucleotides align to TRBD2. CDR1 MDHEN and CDR2 SYDVKM come from the germline V gene. With 7 bases clipped from V and 4 bases from J, the junction kept 11 bases outside the gene matches. This CDR3 spans 15 amino acids. The chain's CDR3 is CASTPSGGGSDTQYF. The CDR3 DNA sequence: TGTGCCAGCACCCCCTCGGGGGGAGGATCAGATACGCAGTATTTT.

This clonotype was detected ten times or more. The CDR3 reads CAWRTGPEQYF. The CDR3 DNA reads TGTGCCTGGAGGACTGGCCCCGAGCAGTACTTC. This rearrangement joins TRBV30 to TRBJ2-7, with unresolved D. The CDR3 is 11 amino acids. Germline CDR1 reads GTSNPN; CDR2 reads SVGIG (reference sequence). With 3 bases removed from V and 6 bases from J, the gap between germline ends came to 9 bases.

This clonotype was seen many times. V usage is TRBV18 and J usage is TRBJ1-1; the D gene is possibly TRBD1 (5 bases). This CDR3 has 16 residues. V lost 3 bases and J lost 2, with 16 bases in between. Germline V gene sequence: CDR1 KGHSH, CDR2 LQKENI. The CDR3 is CASSPGTGELNTEAFF. The CDR3 DNA reads as TGTGCCAGCTCACCCGGGACGGGGGAGCTTAACACTGAAGCTTTCTTT.

This clonotype was detected ten times or more. CDR3 bases: TGTGCCAGCAGTTTGGGACAGGGGCAATTTTTCACAGATACGCAGTATTTT. It specifies CASSLGQGQFFTDTQYF. This chain joins TRBV12-3 or TRBV12-4 and TRBJ2-3; 10 nucleotides agree with TRBD1. CDR3 length equals 17 residues. With 3 bases clipped from V and 2 bases from J, the junction kept 8 bases outside the gene matches.

The table lists this clonotype with a few counts. V usage is TRBV20-1 and J usage is TRBJ2-5; 8 nucleotides agree with TRBD1. V lost 6 bases, J lost 6 bases, and 9 bases stayed unmatched. This CDR3 contains 13 residues. Germline CDR1 reads DFQATT; CDR2 reads SNEGSKA (reference sequence). The DNA for the CDR3 is TGCAGTGCCTGGGACAGGCGTTTGAAGACCCAGTACTTC. It encodes CSAWDRRLKTQYF.

V gene TRBV4-3 combines with J gene TRBJ2-1, with 8 bases aligning to TRBD2. The germline V gene encodes CDR1 LGHNA and CDR2 YSLEER. This CDR3 has 15 residues. Trimming cost V 2 bases and J 6 bases; bases outside gene matches: 6. CDR3 region: CASSQIGTSGNEQFF. The CDR3 DNA follows: TGCGCCAGCAGCCAAATAGGGACTAGTGGCAATGAGCAGTTCTTC.

There are many counts of this clonotype. The rearrangement links TRBV28 to TRBJ2-5; D perhaps matches TRBD1 (6 bases). This CDR3 is built from 14 residues. Germline CDR1 is MDHEN and CDR2 is SYDVKM. The V gene lost 6 bases and the J gene lost 5 bases, with 16 bases spanning the gap. The CDR3 nucleotides are TGTGCCAGCAGACGAGCCCAGGGGTGGGAGACCCAGTACTTC. It encodes CASRRAQGWETQYF.

This clonotype came up many times. V usage is TRBV5-1 and J usage is TRBJ2-5; 9 nucleotides agree with TRBD1. The germline V gene has CDR1 SGHRS and CDR2 YFSETQ. Trimming removed 6 bases from V and 2 bases from J; junction bases left unmatched: 2. This CDR3 is built from 13 residues. The DNA of the CDR3 is TGCGCCAGCAATGGACAGGGGCAAGAGACCCAGTACTTC. Amino acid sequence: CASNGQGQETQYF.

The table lists this clonotype with a few counts. The chain recombines TRBV12-3 or TRBV12-4 with TRBJ2-3, with unresolved D. Trimming pared 1 base from V and 5 bases from J, leaving 13 bases between. The CDR3 is 15 residues long. CDR3 residues: CASSLVAWAVDTQYF. The CDR3 coding sequence is TGTGCCAGCAGTTTAGTGGCGTGGGCGGTAGATACGCAGTATTTT.

Only a few counts were recorded for this clonotype. V gene TRBV6-6 combines with J gene TRBJ2-4; the D is unclear. V lost 2 bases and J lost 0, with 5 bases in between. The CDR3 runs 14 residues. The germline V gene has CDR1 MNHNY and CDR2 SVGAGI (reference sequence). The DNA for the CDR3 is TGTGCCAGCAGTTACAGGACAGCCAAAAACATTCAGTACTTC. This codes for CASSYRTAKNIQYF.

This clonotype turned up a few times. The gene calls are TRBV20-1 and TRBJ1-1; 8 bases agree with TRBD1. CDR1 and CDR2 from the germline V gene are DFQATT and SNEGSKA (reference sequence). V was pared by 6 bases and J by 0 bases, with 6 bases of the junction left unmatched. The CDR3 sequence is 14 residues long. For the CDR3, the DNA is TGCAGTGCGGGGCAGGGGGCGGTGAACACTGAAGCTTTCTTT. The encoded protein is CSAGQGAVNTEAFF.

This clonotype was counted between two and nine times. The genes are TRBV19 and TRBJ2-7, with D perhaps given as TRBD1 or TRBD2 (5 bases each). Trimming took 5 bases from V and 0 from J, leaving 11 bases between them. The CDR3 extends over 14 amino acids. CDR1 is LNHDA and CDR2 is SQIVND in the germline V gene (reference sequence). CDR3 sequence reads: CASSEGQISYEQYF. CDR3 DNA: TGTGCCAGTAGTGAGGGGCAGATCTCCTACGAGCAGTACTTC.